What follows are 17 T cell receptor beta chains derived from one specimen sequenced in a study of T cell repertoires in cytomegalovirus infection. TCRdb fed the reads into MiXCR, producing one record per CDR3 protein. The repertoire holds approximately 100,000 distinct CDR3 sequences, with around 28% as singletons. Antigen specificity for these receptors is unknown. Specimen: CD8+ T cells from cultured PBMCs, collected from culture after CMV antigen stimulation. These receptors were obtained from a human donor in good health (CMV status not recorded). Some clones in this sample may be carry-over from other donors' samples.

In this sample, this clonotype turned up a few times. The V gene is TRBV12-3 or TRBV12-4, the J gene TRBJ1-3; no definite D call. CDR3 length: 13 amino acids. Deletions cut 6 bases from V and 2 bases from J, with 8 bases between. CDR3 sequence reads: CASSPDPGNTIYF. The CDR3 DNA sequence: TGTGCCAGCAGCCCGGACCCTGGAAACACCATATATTTT.

On this clonotype itself: This may come from a read error, since a much larger clone is one base off. V is TRBV4-1 and J is TRBJ2-1; 7 bases are shared with TRBD1. The J call is uncertain, as TRBJ2-7 better fits the DNA end. The CDR3 covers 16 residues. The germline V gene has CDR1 MGHRA and CDR2 YSYEKL. CDR3 in amino acids: CASSHQTGLPDNEQYF. DNA for the CDR3: TGCGCCAGCAGCCACCAGACAGGGCTTCCCGACAATGAGCAGTACTTC.

This clonotype was seen at least ten times. The V call is TRBV28, the J call TRBJ2-1; 8 bases match TRBD2. The germline V gene has CDR1 MDHEN and CDR2 SYDVKM. J lost 9 bases, V lost 6 bases, and 7 bases had no gene match. The CDR3 runs 13 residues. CDR3 amino acids: CASSSGLVTEQFF. The CDR3 DNA sequence: TGTGCCAGCAGCTCGGGACTAGTGACTGAGCAGTTCTTC.

This clonotype was detected a few times. The rearrangement uses TRBV6-6 and TRBJ1-2; 11 nucleotides agree with TRBD1. V shed 2 bases and J 3 bases; nucleotides not matched to a gene: 14. Per germline, CDR1 MNHNY and CDR2 SVGAGI (reference sequence). The CDR3 has 19 amino acids. CDR3 sequence (DNA): TGTGCCAGCAGTTACCCACCCACGGACAGGGGGCGCATGGACTATGGCTACACCTTC. This sequence encodes CASSYPPTDRGRMDYGYTF.

The rearrangement joins TRBV2 to TRBJ2-2, with 14 nucleotides matching TRBD2. V lost 6 bases and J lost 1; bases outside the gene matches: 7. This CDR3 region has 18 residues. Looked up from germline, CDR1 is SNHLY and CDR2 is FYNNEI. CDR3 in amino acids: CASSPGLAGGQNTGELFF. In DNA, the CDR3 is TGTGCCAGCAGCCCCGGACTAGCGGGGGGCCAGAACACCGGGGAGCTGTTTTTT.

Many counts were recorded for this clonotype. The CDR3 here is CASIPTSGGYNEQFF. CDR3 sequence (DNA): TGTGCCAGCATACCGACTAGCGGGGGTTACAATGAGCAGTTCTTC. The chain is built from TRBV6-1 and TRBJ2-1; TRBD2 agrees at 12 bases. This CDR3 spans 15 amino acids. The germline V gene encodes CDR1 MNHNS and CDR2 SASEGT. V trimming: 7 bases; J trimming: 4 bases; junction bases outside the gene matches: 5.

The V call is TRBV4-1, the J call TRBJ2-2; D is perhaps TRBD1 or TRBD2 (5 bases each). The CDR3 covers 17 residues. Trimming stripped 2 bases from V and 0 bases from J, with 13 bases between. The germline V gene encodes CDR1 MGHRA and CDR2 YSYEKL. The CDR3 coding sequence is TGCGCCAGCAGCCAACCCCCGGGACCGTCGAACACCGGGGAGCTGTTTTTT. Protein sequence: CASSQPPGPSNTGELFF.

There are many counts of this clonotype. The V gene is TRBV7-2, the J gene TRBJ2-1; 9 positions match TRBD2. The CDR3 runs 19 residues. Looked up from germline, CDR1 is SGHTA and CDR2 is FQGNSA. With 5 bases clipped from V and 3 bases from J, the junction kept 17 bases outside the gene matches. CDR3 coding DNA: TGTGCCAGCAGCCCCCTCGGGATCAGCGGGGGGAACTACTACAATGAGCAGTTCTTC. The encoded protein is CASSPLGISGGNYYNEQFF.

The sample holds a few counts of this clonotype. The chain employs TRBV11-2 and TRBJ2-2; D uncertain. Trimming shortened V by 1 base and J by 5 bases, and 14 bases separated the two germline ends. This CDR3 spans 16 amino acids. Germline CDR1 reads SGHAT; CDR2 reads FQNNGV. The CDR3 reads CASSLVFHERTGELFF. CDR3 nucleotides: TGTGCCAGCAGCTTAGTCTTTCATGAGAGGACCGGGGAGCTGTTTTTT.

This clonotype was detected only a few times. CDR3 sequence reads: CASSLTADTQYF. The CDR3 region has the DNA TGTGCCAGCAGCTTGACCGCAGATACGCAGTATTTT. The J gene is TRBJ2-3, the V gene TRBV5-4; D ambiguous. The V gene lost 1 base and the J gene lost 4 bases, with 4 bases spanning the gap. CDR1 SGHNT and CDR2 YYREEE come from the germline V gene (reference sequence). This CDR3 contains 12 residues.

The J gene is TRBJ2-7, the V gene TRBV5-8, with TRBD1 matching over 8 bases. The CDR3 is 14 residues long. The germline V gene has CDR1 SGHTS and CDR2 YDEGEE. Trimming took 4 bases from V and 5 from J; bases not matched to a gene: 8. CDR3 residues: CASSPRTGMNEQYF. The CDR3 DNA is TGTGCCAGCAGCCCACGGACAGGGATGAACGAGCAGTACTTC.

J is TRBJ1-1 and V is TRBV6-5, with D tentatively TRBD1 (5 bases). V was trimmed by 2 bases and J by 5 bases, leaving 15 bases between them. Germline V gene data show CDR1 as MNHEY and CDR2 as SVGAGI. The CDR3 is 15 amino acids. As DNA, the CDR3 is TGTGCCAGCAGTTACATGGTCGGGGGAAGGACTGAAGCTTTCTTT. Translated: CASSYMVGGRTEAFF.

The V gene is TRBV14, the J gene TRBJ2-7; no firm D call. CDR1 and CDR2 (germline): SGHDN, FVKESK. The V gene lost 2 bases and the J gene lost 0 bases, with 5 bases spanning the gap. This CDR3 is 13 amino acids long. The CDR3 region is CASSQLYSYEQYF. CDR3 bases: TGTGCCAGCAGCCAACTTTACTCCTACGAGCAGTACTTC.

The table lists this clonotype with a few counts. The chain has TRBV7-2 and TRBJ1-5; TRBD1 is a possible D gene (6 bases). The CDR3 totals 14 residues. The germline gives CDR1 SGHTA, CDR2 FQGNSA. The V end lost 4 bases, the J end lost 9 bases, and 16 bases lay between the germline ends. CDR3 region: CASSSGAGVRPQHF. The DNA of the CDR3 is TGTGCCAGCAGCTCAGGGGCAGGGGTTCGGCCCCAGCATTTT.

The chain couples TRBV6-2 or TRBV6-3 to TRBJ1-2; D is perhaps TRBD1 (5 bases). Trimming removed 0 bases at V and 7 bases at J, with 9 bases between. This CDR3 is built from 13 residues. Germline CDR1 is MNHEY and CDR2 is SVGEGT. The CDR3 reads CASSYSGDPGYTF. CDR3 in DNA: TGTGCCAGCAGTTACTCGGGGGATCCTGGCTACACCTTC.

The V call is TRBV28, the J call TRBJ2-5; possible D gene TRBD1, 6 bases. With 0 bases removed from V and 5 bases from J, the gap between germline ends came to 7 bases. This CDR3 has 13 amino acids. From germline, CDR1 is MDHEN and CDR2 SYDVKM. The CDR3 bases are TGTGCCAGCAGTTTATGGGGGGCCGAGACCCAGTACTTC. Translating it yields CASSLWGAETQYF.

The V and J genes are TRBV7-9 and TRBJ2-1, with TRBD2 matching over 8 bases. The germline V gene encodes CDR1 SEHNR and CDR2 FQNEAQ (reference sequence). The ends lost 6 bases at V and 4 bases at J; junction bases unmatched: 17. There are 18 residues in the CDR3. The DNA of the CDR3 is TGTGCCAGCAGTTACCCGGCGGGGGGCGGGGAGTCTTACAATGAGCAGTTCTTC. Translated: CASSYPAGGGESYNEQFF. Using reference TRBV7-9 and TRBJ2-1 for the parts outside the CDR3, the full variable domain is DTGVSQNPRHKITKRGQNVTFRCDPISEHNRLYWYRQTLGQGPEFLTYFQNEAQLEKSRLLSDRFSAERPKGSFSTLEIQRTEQGDSAMYLCASSYPAGGGESYNEQFFGPGTRLTVL.